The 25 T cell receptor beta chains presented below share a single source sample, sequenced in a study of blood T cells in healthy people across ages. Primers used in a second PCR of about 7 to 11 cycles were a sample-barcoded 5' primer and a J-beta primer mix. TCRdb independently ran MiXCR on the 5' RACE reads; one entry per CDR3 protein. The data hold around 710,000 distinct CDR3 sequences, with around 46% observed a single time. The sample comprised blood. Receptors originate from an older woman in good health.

The CDR3 DNA reads TGCAGCGGTACCTGGGGCTATGGCTACACCTTC. Its protein is CSGTWGYGYTF. The rearrangement uses TRBV29-1 and TRBJ1-2; D is uncertain. V was pared by 7 bases and J by 4 bases, with 10 bases between. Germline V gene lookup returns CDR1 SQVTM and CDR2 ANQGSEA. There are 11 residues in the CDR3.

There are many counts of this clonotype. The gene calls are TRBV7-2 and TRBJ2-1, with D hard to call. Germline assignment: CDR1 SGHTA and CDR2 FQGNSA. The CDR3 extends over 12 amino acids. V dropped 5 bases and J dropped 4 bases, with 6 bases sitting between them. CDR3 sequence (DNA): TGTGCCAGCAGCCCTTCATACAATGAGCAGTTCTTC. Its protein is CASSPSYNEQFF.

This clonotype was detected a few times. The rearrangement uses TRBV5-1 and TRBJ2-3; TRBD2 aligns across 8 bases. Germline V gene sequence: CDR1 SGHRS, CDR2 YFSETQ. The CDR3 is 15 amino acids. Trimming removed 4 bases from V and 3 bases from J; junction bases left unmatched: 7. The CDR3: CASSATRGGTDTQYF. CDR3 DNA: TGCGCCAGCAGCGCCACCCGGGGGGGAACAGATACGCAGTATTTT.

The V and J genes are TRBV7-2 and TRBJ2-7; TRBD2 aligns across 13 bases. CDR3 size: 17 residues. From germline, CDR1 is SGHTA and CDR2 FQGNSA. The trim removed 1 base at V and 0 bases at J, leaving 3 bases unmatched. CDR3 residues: CASSLVGTSGNSYEQYF. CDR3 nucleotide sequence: TGTGCCAGCAGCTTAGTCGGGACTAGCGGGAACTCCTACGAGCAGTACTTC.

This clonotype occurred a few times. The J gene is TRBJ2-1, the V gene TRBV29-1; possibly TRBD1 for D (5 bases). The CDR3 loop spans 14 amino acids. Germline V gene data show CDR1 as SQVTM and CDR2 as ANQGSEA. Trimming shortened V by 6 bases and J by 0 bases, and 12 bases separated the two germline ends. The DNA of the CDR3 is TGCAGCGTCGGACAAGCCCGCTCCTACAATGAGCAGTTCTTC. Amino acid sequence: CSVGQARSYNEQFF.

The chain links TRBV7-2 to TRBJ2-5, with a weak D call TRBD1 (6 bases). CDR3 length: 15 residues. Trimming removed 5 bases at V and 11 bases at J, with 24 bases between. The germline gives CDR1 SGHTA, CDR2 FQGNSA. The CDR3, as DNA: TGTGCCAGCAGCCCAACGCCCGACAGGTTCAATGAGCAGTACTTC. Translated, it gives CASSPTPDRFNEQYF.

CDR3 protein: CASNLDKDEQYF. The DNA for the CDR3 is TGTGCCAGCAACCTGGACAAAGACGAGCAGTACTTC. The chain combines TRBV28 with TRBJ2-7; possible D gene TRBD1, 5 bases. With 7 bases removed from V and 5 bases from J, the gap between germline ends came to 12 bases. Looked up from germline, CDR1 is MDHEN and CDR2 is SYDVKM. The CDR3 contains 12 residues.

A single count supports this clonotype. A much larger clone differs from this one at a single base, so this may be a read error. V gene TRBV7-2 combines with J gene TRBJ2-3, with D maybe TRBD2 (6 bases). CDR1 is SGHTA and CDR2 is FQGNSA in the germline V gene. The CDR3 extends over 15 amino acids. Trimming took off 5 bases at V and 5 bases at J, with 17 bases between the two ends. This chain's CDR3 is CASSPGGRGGDTQYF. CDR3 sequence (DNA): TGTGCCAGCAGCCCGGGCGGGCGGGGTGGAGATACGCAGTATTTT.

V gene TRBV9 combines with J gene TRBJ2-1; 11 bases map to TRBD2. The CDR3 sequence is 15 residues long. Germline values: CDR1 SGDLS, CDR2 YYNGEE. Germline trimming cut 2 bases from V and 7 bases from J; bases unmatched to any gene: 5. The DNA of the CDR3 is TGTGCCAGCAGCGTGCTAGCGGGAGGTCAAAATGAGCAGTTCTTC. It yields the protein CASSVLAGGQNEQFF.

CDR3 DNA sequence: TGTGCCAGCAGCCCGCCGTTGGGTGAGCAGTTCTTC. Amino acids: CASSPPLGEQFF. The chain is built from TRBV7-3 and TRBJ2-1, with D hard to call. Trimming pared 5 bases from V and 9 bases from J, leaving 11 bases between. Germline lookup yields CDR1 SGHTA and CDR2 FQGTGA. This CDR3 has 12 amino acids. Complete variable domain (other parts from reference TRBV7-3 and TRBJ2-1): GAGVSQTPSNKVTEKGKYVELRCDPISGHTALYWYRQSLGQGPEFLIYFQGTGAADDSGLPNDRFFAVRPEGSVSTLKIQRTERGDSAVYLCASSPPLGEQFFGPGTRLTVL.

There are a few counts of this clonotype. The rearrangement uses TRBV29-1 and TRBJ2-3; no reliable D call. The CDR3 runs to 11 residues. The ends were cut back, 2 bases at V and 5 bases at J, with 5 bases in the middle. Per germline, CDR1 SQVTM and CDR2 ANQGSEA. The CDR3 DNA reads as TGCAGCGTTGAACAAATAGATACGCAGTATTTT. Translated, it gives CSVEQIDTQYF.

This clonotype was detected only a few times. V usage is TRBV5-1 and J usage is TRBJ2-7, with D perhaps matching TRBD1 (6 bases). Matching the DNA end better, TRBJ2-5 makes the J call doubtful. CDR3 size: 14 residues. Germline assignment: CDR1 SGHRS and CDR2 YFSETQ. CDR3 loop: CASSVNQQGETQYF. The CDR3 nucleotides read TGCGCCAGCAGCGTCAACCAGCAGGGGGAGACCCAGTACTTC.

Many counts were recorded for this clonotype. CDR3 coding DNA: TGCAGCGTCGATGGACTGGGAAACATTCAGTACTTC. This encodes CSVDGLGNIQYF. The chain couples TRBV29-1 to TRBJ2-4, with TRBD2 as a possible D gene (5 bases). The ends were cut back, 6 bases at V and 6 bases at J, with 12 bases in the middle. Per the germline V gene, CDR1 is SQVTM and CDR2 is ANQGSEA. This CDR3 is 12 amino acids long.

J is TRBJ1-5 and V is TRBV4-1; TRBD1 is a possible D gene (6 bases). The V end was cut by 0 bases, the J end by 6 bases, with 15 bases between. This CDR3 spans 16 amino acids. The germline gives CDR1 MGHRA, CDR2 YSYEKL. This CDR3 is CASSQDPGRGGQPQHF. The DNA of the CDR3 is TGCGCCAGCAGCCAAGACCCCGGCAGGGGCGGTCAGCCCCAGCATTTT.

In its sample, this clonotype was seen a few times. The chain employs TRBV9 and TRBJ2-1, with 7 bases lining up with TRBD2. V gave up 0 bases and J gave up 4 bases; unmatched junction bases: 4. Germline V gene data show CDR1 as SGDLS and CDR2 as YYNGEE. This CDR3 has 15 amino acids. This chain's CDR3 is CASSVGAGEYNEQFF. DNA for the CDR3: TGTGCCAGCAGCGTAGGCGCGGGGGAATACAATGAGCAGTTCTTC.

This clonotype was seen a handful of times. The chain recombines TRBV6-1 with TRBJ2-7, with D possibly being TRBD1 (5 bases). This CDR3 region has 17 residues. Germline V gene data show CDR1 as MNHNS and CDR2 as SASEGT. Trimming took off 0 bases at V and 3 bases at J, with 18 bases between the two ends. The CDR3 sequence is CASSEALGRTGLYEQYF. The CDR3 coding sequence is TGTGCCAGCAGTGAAGCGTTGGGGCGAACGGGCCTCTACGAGCAGTACTTC.

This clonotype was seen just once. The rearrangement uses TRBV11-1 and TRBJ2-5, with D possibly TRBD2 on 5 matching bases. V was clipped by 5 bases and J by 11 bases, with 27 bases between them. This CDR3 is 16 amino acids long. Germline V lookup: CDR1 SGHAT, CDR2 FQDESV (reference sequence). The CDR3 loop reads CASSHRGLRSYNEQYF. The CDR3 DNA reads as TGTGCCAGCAGCCATCGGGGTCTCCGCTCCTACAATGAGCAGTACTTC. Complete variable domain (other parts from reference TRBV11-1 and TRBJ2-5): EAEVAQSPRYKITEKSQAVAFWCDPISGHATLYWYRQILGQGPELLVQFQDESVVDDSQLPKDRFSAERLKGVDSTLKIQPAELGDSAMYLCASSHRGLRSYNEQYFGPGTRLLVL.

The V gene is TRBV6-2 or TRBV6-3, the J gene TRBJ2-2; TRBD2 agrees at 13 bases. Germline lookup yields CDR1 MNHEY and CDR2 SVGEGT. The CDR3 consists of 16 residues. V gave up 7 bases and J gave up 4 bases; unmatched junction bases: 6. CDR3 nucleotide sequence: TGTGCCAGCACCTACAGACTAGCGGGGGGCACCGGGGAGCTGTTTTTT. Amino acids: CASTYRLAGGTGELFF.

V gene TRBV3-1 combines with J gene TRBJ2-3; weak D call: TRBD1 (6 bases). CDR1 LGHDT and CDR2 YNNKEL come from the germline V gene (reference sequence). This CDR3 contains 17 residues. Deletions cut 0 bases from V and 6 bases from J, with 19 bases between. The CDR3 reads CASSQDSYRAPVDTQYF. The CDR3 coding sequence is TGTGCCAGCAGCCAAGACTCCTACAGGGCACCGGTGGATACGCAGTATTTT.

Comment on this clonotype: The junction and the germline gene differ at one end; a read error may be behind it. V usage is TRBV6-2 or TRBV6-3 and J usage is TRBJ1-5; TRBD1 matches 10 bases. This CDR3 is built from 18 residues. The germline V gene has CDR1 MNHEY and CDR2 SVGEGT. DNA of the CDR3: TGTGCCAGCAGAAATTCTCCGGGACAGGGGATAAGCAGTCAGCCCCAGCATTTT. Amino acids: CASRNSPGQGISSQPQHF.

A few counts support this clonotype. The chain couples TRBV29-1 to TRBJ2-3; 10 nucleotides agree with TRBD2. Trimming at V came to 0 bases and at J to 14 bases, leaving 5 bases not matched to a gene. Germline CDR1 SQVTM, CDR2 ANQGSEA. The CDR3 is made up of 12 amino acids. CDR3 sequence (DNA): TGCAGCGTTGAAGAGGGACTAGCGTTGACGTATTTT. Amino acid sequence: CSVEEGLALTYF.

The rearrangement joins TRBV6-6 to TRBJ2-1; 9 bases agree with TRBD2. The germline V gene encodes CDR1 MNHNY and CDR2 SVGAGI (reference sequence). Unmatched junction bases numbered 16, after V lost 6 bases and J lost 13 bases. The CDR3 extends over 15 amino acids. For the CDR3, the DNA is TGTGCCAGCAGCACCGGGACTAGCTGGGGAGAGACCCAGTTCTTC. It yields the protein CASSTGTSWGETQFF.

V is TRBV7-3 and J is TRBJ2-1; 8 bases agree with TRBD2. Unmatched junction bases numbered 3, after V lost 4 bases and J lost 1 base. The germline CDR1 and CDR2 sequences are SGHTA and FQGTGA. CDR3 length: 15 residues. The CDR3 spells CASSSAGVSYNEQFF. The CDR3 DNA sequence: TGTGCCAGCAGCTCAGCGGGAGTATCCTACAATGAGCAGTTCTTC. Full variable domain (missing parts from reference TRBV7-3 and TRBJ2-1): GAGVSQTPSNKVTEKGKYVELRCDPISGHTALYWYRQSLGQGPEFLIYFQGTGAADDSGLPNDRFFAVRPEGSVSTLKIQRTERGDSAVYLCASSSAGVSYNEQFFGPGTRLTVL.

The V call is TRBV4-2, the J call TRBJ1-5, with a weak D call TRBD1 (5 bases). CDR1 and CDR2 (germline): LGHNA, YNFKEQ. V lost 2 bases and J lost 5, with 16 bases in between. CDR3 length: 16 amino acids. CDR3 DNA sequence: TGTGCCAGCAGCCAATCAAATAGGGACGGGTATCAGCCCCAGCATTTT. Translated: CASSQSNRDGYQPQHF.

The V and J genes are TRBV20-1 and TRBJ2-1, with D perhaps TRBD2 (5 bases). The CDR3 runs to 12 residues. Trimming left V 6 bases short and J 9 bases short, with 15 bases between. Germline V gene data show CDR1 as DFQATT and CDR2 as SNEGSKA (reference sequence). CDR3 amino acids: CSAPLVSSEQFF. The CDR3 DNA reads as TGCAGTGCGCCACTAGTCTCTAGTGAGCAGTTCTTC.